A single TCR beta chain is shown here with its context. Antigen unknown. These data are taken from a study of cytomegalovirus exposure and HLA in healthy donors. Study-wide results and caveats: A reported reduction in N-insertions relative to the roughly 640-donor mean was seen in an Asian-associated ancestry cluster in a later analysis. V segments that were indistinguishable, TRBV6-2 and TRBV6-3 among them, were omitted from analysis. For presence/absence analyses, sequencing depth was assumed to be roughly uniform across donors.

CDR3 length equals 15 residues. J was trimmed by 2 bases and V by 8 bases; bases with no gene match: 6. The germline V gene has CDR1 MNHEY and CDR2 SMNVEV (reference sequence). Researchers ran the PCR with 60 Vbeta and 13 Jbeta primers. Sequencing was performed with immunoSEQ multiplex PCR; in TCRdb, only in-frame clones are kept and a portion is missing. The sample records over 110,000 clones, under 85% being singletons. The sample taken for sequencing was PBMCs. The sequence was collected from a man younger than 35 in good health and CMV-seronegative. The J gene is TRBJ2-6, the V gene TRBV27; 7 bases line up with TRBD2. The CDR3 loop reads CASSNAGAGANVLTF. The CDR3, as DNA: TGTGCCAGCTCTAACGCGGGGGCTGGGGCCAACGTCCTGACTTTC.